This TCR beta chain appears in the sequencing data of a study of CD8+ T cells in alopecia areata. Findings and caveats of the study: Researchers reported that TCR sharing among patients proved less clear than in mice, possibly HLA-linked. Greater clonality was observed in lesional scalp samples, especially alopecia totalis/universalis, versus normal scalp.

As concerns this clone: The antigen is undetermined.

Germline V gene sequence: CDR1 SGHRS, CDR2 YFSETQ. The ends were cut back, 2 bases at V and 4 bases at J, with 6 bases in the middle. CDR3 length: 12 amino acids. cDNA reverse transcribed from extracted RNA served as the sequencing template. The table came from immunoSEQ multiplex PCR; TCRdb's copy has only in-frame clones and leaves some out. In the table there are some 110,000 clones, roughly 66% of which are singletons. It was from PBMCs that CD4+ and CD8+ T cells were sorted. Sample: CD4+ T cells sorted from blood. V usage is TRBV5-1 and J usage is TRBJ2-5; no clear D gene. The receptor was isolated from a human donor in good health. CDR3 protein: CASSFRGETQYF. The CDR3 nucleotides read TGCGCCAGCAGCTTCCGAGGAGAGACCCAGTACTTC. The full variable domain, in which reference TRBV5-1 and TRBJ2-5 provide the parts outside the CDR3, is KAGVTQTPRYLIKTRGQQVTLSCSPISGHRSVSWYQQTPGQGLQFLFEYFSETQRNKGNFPGRFSGRQFSNSRSEMNVSTLELGDSALYLCASSFRGETQYFGPGTRLLVL.